This T cell receptor beta chain was sequenced during a study of blood T cells in healthy people across ages. A second roughly 6 to 12 cycle PCR used barcoded and J-beta primers. Each single sample gave us at least 3 million CDR3-containing paired-end reads. TCRdb re-derived calls from the 5' RACE reads in MiXCR, one entry per CDR3 protein. Of around 900,000 distinct CDR3 sequences in the sample, 45% to 60% were seen once. Germline CDR1 SGHAT, CDR2 FQNNGV. V was pared by 2 bases and J by 4 bases, with 8 bases of the junction left unmatched. The CDR3 runs to 15 residues. This clonotype was detected a few times. Antigen unknown. Broader study findings: Unknown donor CMV status possibly confounded expanded clonotype changes. Comparison with aged donors showed that long-lived donors had more naive CD4+ cells and higher diversity.

The J gene is TRBJ2-7, the V gene TRBV11-2; TRBD2 agrees at 7 bases. The specimen was blood. The sequence came from a woman aged 55-75 years in good health. CDR3 loop: CASSLNGAGPYEQYF. The CDR3 DNA reads as TGTGCCAGCAGCTTAAACGGAGCGGGACCATACGAGCAGTACTTC.